This entry is about one TCR beta chain. Its specificity is unknown. The CDR3 sequence is 15 residues long. Trimming shortened V by 5 bases and J by 3 bases, and 17 bases separated the two germline ends. Per the germline V gene, CDR1 is MNHEY and CDR2 is SMNVEV (reference sequence). This entry comes from a study of T cell responses to AZD1222 COVID-19 vaccine. Study-wide results and caveats: Regions left unmutated in variants are reportedly the target of nearly half of spike-specific TCRs. Donors in the cohort were predominantly white British and more often female, and clonal diversity was possibly underestimated. The study sampled repertoires only after the peak T cell response. The number of AZD1222 recipients seropositive at baseline was only 6 or 7.

Profiled with immunoSEQ multiplex PCR; TCRdb holds only in-frame clones, not every one. The table lists about 120,000 clones, 90% of them singletons, with about 7% in the top ten. This TCR derives from an adult in good health. Specimen: peripheral blood, collected on day 0 of AZD1222 vaccination. The V call is TRBV27, the J call TRBJ2-7; D is unclear. CDR3 nucleotide sequence: TGTGCCAGCAGTCCCGTTTCGGGTATAAGCTACGAGCAGTACTTC. Protein product: CASSPVSGISYEQYF.